A single T cell receptor (beta chain) is shown here with its context. This CDR3 spans 14 amino acids. The ends lost 8 bases at V and 10 bases at J; junction bases unmatched: 12. Recruits, aged roughly 18 to 100 years, lived in under 25 US areas. Before they entered the study, exposed participants had met a COVID-19 case within 2 weeks. The sample is drawn from a study of blood T cell repertoires in COVID-19. The protocol was immunoSEQ multiplex PCR, while the TCRdb copy is restricted to in-frame clones and leaves out a portion. This table has around 270,000 clones, 80% to 90% appearing once. The sample taken for sequencing was PBMCs or T cells enriched from blood (not recorded which). This sequence originates from a woman between 40 and 55 years old who had been exposed to COVID-19. The chain links TRBV23-1 to TRBJ1-4, with TRBD1 matching 8 bases. TRBV23-1 is an ORF; its function is uncertain. CDR3 nucleotides: TGCGCCAGCTTTAGAGGACAGGGCGATGGAAAACTGTTTTTT. Protein sequence: CASFRGQGDGKLFF.